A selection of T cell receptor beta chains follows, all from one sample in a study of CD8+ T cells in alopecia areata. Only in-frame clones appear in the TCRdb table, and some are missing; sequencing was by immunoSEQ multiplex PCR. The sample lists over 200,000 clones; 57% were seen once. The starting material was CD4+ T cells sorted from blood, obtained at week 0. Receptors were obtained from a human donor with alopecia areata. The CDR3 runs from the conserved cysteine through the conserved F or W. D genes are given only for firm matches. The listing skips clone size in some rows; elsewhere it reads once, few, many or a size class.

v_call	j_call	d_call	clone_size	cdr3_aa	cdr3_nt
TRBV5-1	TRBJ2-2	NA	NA	CASSYPDTGELFF	TGCGCCAGCAGCTACCCAGATACCGGGGAGCTGTTTTTT
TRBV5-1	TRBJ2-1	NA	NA	CASSLVYNEQFF	TGCGCCAGCAGCTTGGTCTACAATGAGCAGTTCTTC
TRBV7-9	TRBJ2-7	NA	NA	CASSAGVLFYEQYF	TGTGCCAGCAGCGCAGGGGTCCTTTTCTACGAGCAGTACTTC
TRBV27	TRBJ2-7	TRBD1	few	CASSSRQGVGLGEQYF	TGTGCCAGCAGTTCTCGACAGGGGGTAGGACTAGGCGAGCAGTACTTC
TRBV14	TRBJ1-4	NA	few	CASSQDRGTNEKLFF	TGTGCCAGCAGCCAGGACCGGGGGACTAATGAAAAACTGTTTTTT
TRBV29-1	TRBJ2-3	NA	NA	CSVDVLGSDTQYF	TGCAGCGTTGACGTGCTGGGGTCTGATACGCAGTATTTT
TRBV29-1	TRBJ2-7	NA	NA	CSAVPPEGSPYEQYF	TGCAGCGCCGTCCCCCCTGAGGGAAGTCCCTACGAGCAGTACTTC
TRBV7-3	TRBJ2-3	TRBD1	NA	CASSRDRAGDTQYF	TGTGCCAGCAGCCGGGACAGGGCAGGTGATACGCAGTATTTT
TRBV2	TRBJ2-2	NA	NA	CASRSAFGELFF	TGTGCCAGCAGATCGGCCTTCGGGGAGCTGTTTTTT
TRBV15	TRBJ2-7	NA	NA	CATSSMGYSYEQYF	TGTGCCACCAGCAGCATGGGGTACAGCTACGAGCAGTACTTC
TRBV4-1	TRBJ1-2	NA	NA	CASSQDRENYGYTF	TGCGCCAGCAGCCAAGATCGTGAGAACTATGGCTACACCTTC
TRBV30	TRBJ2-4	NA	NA	CAWSAALLAKNIQYF	TGTGCCTGGAGTGCGGCGCTCTTAGCCAAAAACATTCAGTACTTC
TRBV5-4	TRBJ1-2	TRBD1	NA	CASSSDRGRAYGYTF	TGTGCCAGCAGTTCCGACAGGGGGCGCGCCTATGGCTACACCTTC
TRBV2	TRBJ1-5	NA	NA	CASRRGEDQPQHF	TGTGCCAGCAGGAGAGGGGAGGATCAGCCCCAGCATTTT
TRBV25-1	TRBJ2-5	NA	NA	CASSDGGQETQYF	TGTGCCAGCAGTGACGGGGGCCAAGAGACCCAGTACTTC
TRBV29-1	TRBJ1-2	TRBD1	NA	CSVEELTGGYGYTF	TGCAGCGTTGAAGAACTGACAGGGGGCTATGGCTACACCTTC
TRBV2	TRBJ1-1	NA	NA	CASSDYRAEAFF	TGTGCCAGCAGTGATTATAGGGCTGAAGCTTTCTTT
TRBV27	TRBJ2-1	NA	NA	CASSLSGTHNEQFF	TGTGCCAGCAGTTTATCAGGGACCCACAATGAGCAGTTCTTC
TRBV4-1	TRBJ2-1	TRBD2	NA	CASSQLAGLAASNEQFF	TGCGCCAGCAGCCAACTAGCGGGACTAGCGGCTTCCAATGAGCAGTTCTTC
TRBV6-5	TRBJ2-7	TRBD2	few	CASSYSVAGLTYEQYF	TGTGCCAGCAGTTACTCAGTAGCGGGACTAACCTACGAGCAGTACTTC
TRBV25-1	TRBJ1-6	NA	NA	CASSEFAGNSPLHF	TGTGCCAGCAGTGAATTTGCAGGGAATTCACCCCTCCACTTT
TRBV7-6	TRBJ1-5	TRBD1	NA	CASSLLLGGTDNQPQHF	TGTGCCAGCAGCTTACTCTTAGGAGGGACAGACAATCAGCCCCAGCATTTT
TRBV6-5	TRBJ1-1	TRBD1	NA	CASSSPGGGTEAFF	TGTGCCAGCAGTAGCCCAGGGGGTGGCACTGAAGCTTTCTTT
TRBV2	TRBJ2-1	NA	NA	CASSQQGLSSYNEQFF	TGTGCCAGCAGTCAACAGGGCCTAAGCTCCTACAATGAGCAGTTCTTC
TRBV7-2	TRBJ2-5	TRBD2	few	CASRKGLAGVSGWQETQYF	TGTGCCAGCAGGAAAGGACTAGCGGGAGTTTCTGGGTGGCAAGAGACCCAGTACTTC
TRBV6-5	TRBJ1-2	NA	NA	CASKRENYGYTF	TGTGCCAGCAAACGGGAAAACTATGGCTACACCTTC
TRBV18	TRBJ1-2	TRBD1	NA	CASSQGQGANYGYTF	TGTGCCAGCTCACAGGGACAGGGGGCAAACTATGGCTACACCTTC
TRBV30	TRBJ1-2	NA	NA	CAWNLPSPRGYYGYTF	TGTGCCTGGAACCTTCCATCACCCCGGGGCTACTATGGCTACACCTTC
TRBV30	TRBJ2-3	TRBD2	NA	CACDYSGSATDTQYF	TGTGCCTGTGATTATAGCGGGAGCGCCACAGATACGCAGTATTTT
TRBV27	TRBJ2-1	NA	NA	CASRPGLHNEQFF	TGTGCCAGCAGGCCGGGTTTACACAATGAGCAGTTCTTC
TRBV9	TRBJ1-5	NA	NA	CASSVDPGRNQPQHF	TGTGCCAGCAGCGTAGATCCGGGACGTAATCAGCCCCAGCATTTT
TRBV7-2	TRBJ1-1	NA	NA	CASSLEAQANTEAFF	TGTGCCAGCAGCTTAGAGGCACAGGCGAACACTGAAGCTTTCTTT
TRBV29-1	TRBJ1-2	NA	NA	CSVVSLGHYGYTF	TGCAGCGTTGTCTCCTTGGGACACTATGGCTACACCTTC
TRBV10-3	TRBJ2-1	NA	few	CAISESLGHEQFF	TGTGCCATCAGTGAGTCCCTAGGTCATGAGCAGTTCTTC
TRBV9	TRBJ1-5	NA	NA	CASNVAGDYSNQPQHF	TGTGCCAGCAACGTAGCAGGGGACTATAGCAATCAGCCCCAGCATTTT
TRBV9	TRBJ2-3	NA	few	CASSVGQGPTDTQYF	TGTGCCAGCAGCGTAGGTCAGGGACCCACAGATACGCAGTATTTT
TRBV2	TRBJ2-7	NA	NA	CASSRRTSWREVGRDEQYF	TGTGCCAGCAGCCGCCGGACCTCATGGAGGGAAGTCGGTCGGGACGAGCAGTACTTC
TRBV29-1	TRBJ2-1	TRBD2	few	CSVGTSGNEQFF	TGCAGCGTTGGGACTAGCGGCAATGAGCAGTTCTTC
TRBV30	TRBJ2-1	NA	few	CAWKGRGDEQFF	TGTGCCTGGAAAGGCAGGGGGGACGAGCAGTTCTTC
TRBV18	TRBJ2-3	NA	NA	CASSPWASRTDTQYF	TGTGCCAGCTCACCGTGGGCTAGCAGGACAGATACGCAGTATTTT
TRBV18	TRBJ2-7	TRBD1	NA	CASSPIPGGGEQYF	TGTGCCAGCTCACCTATTCCAGGGGGTGGAGAGCAGTACTTC
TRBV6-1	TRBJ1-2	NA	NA	CASTSGGNYGYTF	TGTGCCAGCACCTCGGGGGGGAACTATGGCTACACCTTC
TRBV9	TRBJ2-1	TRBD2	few	CASSARLAGVPVYNEQFF	TGTGCCAGCAGCGCCCGACTAGCGGGAGTTCCCGTGTACAATGAGCAGTTCTTC
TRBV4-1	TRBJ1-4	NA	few	CASSQDGTRTEKLFF	TGCGCCAGCAGCCAAGATGGGACCCGGACTGAAAAACTGTTTTTT
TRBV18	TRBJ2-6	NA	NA	CASSPIASGANVLTF	TGTGCCAGCTCACCCATCGCCTCTGGGGCCAACGTCCTGACTTTC
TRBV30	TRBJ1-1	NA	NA	CAFGTVLEAFF	TGTGCCTTCGGGACGGTCCTTGAAGCTTTCTTT
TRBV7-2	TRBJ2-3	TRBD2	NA	CASSRTSGSTDTQYF	TGTGCCAGCAGCCGGACTAGCGGGAGCACAGATACGCAGTATTTT
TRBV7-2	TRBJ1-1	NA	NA	CASSSGGWGVNTEAFF	TGTGCCAGCAGCTCGGGGGGTTGGGGCGTGAACACTGAAGCTTTCTTT
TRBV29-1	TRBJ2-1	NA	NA	CSVATLIFVDNEQFF	TGCAGCGTTGCCACCCTGATCTTTGTAGACAATGAGCAGTTCTTC
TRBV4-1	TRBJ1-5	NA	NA	CASSQWLRAQPQHF	TGCGCCAGCAGCCAATGGCTTCGTGCTCAGCCCCAGCATTTT